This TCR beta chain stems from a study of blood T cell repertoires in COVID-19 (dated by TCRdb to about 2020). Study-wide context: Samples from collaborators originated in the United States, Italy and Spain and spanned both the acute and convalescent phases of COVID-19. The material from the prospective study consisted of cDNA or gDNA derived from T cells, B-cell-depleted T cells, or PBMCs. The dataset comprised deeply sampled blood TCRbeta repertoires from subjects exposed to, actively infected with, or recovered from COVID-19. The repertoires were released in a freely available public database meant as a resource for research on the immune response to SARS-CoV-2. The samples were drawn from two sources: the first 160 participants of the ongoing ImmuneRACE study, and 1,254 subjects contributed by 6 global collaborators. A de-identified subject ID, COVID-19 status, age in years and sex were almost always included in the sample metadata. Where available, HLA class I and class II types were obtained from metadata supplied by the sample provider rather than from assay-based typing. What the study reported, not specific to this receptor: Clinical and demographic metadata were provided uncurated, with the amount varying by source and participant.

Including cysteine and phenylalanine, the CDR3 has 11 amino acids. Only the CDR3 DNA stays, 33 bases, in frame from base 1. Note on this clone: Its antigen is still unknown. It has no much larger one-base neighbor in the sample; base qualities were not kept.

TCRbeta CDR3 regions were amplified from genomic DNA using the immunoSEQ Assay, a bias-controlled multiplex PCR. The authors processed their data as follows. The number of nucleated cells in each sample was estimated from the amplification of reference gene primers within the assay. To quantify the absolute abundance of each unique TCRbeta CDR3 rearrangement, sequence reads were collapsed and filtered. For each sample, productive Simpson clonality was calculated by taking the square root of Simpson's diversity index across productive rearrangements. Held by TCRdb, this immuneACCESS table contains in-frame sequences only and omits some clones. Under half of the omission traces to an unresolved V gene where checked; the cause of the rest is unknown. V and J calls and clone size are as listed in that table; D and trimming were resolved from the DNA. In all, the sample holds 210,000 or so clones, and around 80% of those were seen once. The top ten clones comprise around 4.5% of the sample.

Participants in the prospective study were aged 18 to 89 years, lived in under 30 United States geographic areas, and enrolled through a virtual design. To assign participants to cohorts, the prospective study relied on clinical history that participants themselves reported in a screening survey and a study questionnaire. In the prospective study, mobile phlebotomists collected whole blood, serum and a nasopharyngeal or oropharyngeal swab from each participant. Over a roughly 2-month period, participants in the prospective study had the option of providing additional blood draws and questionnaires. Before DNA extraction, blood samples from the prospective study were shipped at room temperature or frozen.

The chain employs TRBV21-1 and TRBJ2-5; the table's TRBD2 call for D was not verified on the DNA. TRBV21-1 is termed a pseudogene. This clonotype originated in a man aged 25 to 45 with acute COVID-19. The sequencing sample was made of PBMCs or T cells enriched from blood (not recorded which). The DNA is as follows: TGTGCCAGCTCTCCGGGAGAGACCCAGTACTTC. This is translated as CASSPGETQYF.